These T cell receptor beta chains were read from a single sample in a study of PD-1 blockade in classical Hodgkin lymphoma. Assay: immunoSEQ multiplex PCR; the TCRdb copy retains only in-frame clones and omits some. This sample has 10,000 to 15,000 clones, with 70% to 85% found just once. The starting material was CD8+ T cells from blood, obtained at baseline. These receptors all come from a human donor with classical Hodgkin lymphoma. Each CDR3 is given with its conserved first and last residue. A D gene is named only where the DNA matches it firmly. Size is stated for part of the rows, as once, few or many counts, or as a class when the clone is expanded.

v_gene	d_gene	j_gene	abundance	len	CDR3aa	CDR3nt
TRBV7-3	NA	TRBJ2-7	NA	13	CASSLRGGYEQYF	TGTGCCAGCAGCTTAAGAGGGGGTTACGAGCAGTACTTC
TRBV5-1	TRBD1	TRBJ1-1	NA	15	CASSSSGGLNTEAFF	TGCGCCAGCAGCTCCTCAGGGGGTTTGAACACTGAAGCTTTCTTT
TRBV30	TRBD1	TRBJ1-5	NA	15	CAWSVARQGDQPQHF	TGTGCCTGGAGTGTTGCGAGACAGGGGGATCAGCCCCAGCATTTT
TRBV28	NA	TRBJ1-3	NA	14	CASSFTGPGNTIYF	TGTGCCAGCAGTTTCACAGGGCCTGGAAACACCATATATTTT
TRBV7-2	TRBD1	TRBJ1-2	NA	14	CASTRTGGDYGYTF	TGTGCCAGCACTAGGACAGGGGGTGACTATGGCTACACCTTC
TRBV9	NA	TRBJ2-2	NA	18	CASSTSGSAGSFAGELFF	TGTGCCAGCAGCACCTCGGGGAGTGCCGGTAGTTTTGCCGGGGAGCTGTTTTTT
TRBV20-1	NA	TRBJ2-3	NA	9	CSARDTQYF	TGCAGTGCTAGGGATACGCAGTATTTT
TRBV11-3	NA	TRBJ2-1	NA	14	CASSPGANYNEQFF	TGTGCCAGCAGCCCAGGCGCTAATTACAATGAGCAGTTCTTC
TRBV5-4	NA	TRBJ2-2	few	15	CASSLSAGNTGELFF	TGTGCCAGCAGCTTATCGGCAGGGAACACCGGGGAGCTGTTTTTT
TRBV2	NA	TRBJ2-5	NA	12	CASSELSAEQYF	TGTGCCAGCAGTGAATTGAGCGCGGAGCAGTACTTC
TRBV7-2	NA	TRBJ2-7	NA	14	CASSVGGEAYEQYF	TGTGCCAGCAGCGTAGGTGGGGAGGCCTACGAGCAGTACTTC
TRBV7-4	NA	TRBJ1-2	NA	13	CASSFCGYYGYTF	TGTGCCAGCAGCTTCTGTGGATACTATGGCTACACCTTC
TRBV11-1	TRBD1	TRBJ1-6	NA	15	CASSPGGQGASPLHF	TGTGCCAGCAGCCCAGGGGGACAGGGAGCTTCACCCCTCCACTTT
TRBV15	TRBD1	TRBJ2-1	NA	16	CATSREGDRGRNEQFF	TGTGCCACCAGCAGAGAAGGGGACAGGGGGCGAAATGAGCAGTTCTTC
TRBV5-6	TRBD2	TRBJ2-3	NA	17	CASSLVALAALTDTQYF	TGTGCCAGCAGCTTGGTGGCACTAGCGGCGCTCACAGATACGCAGTATTTT
TRBV7-9	NA	TRBJ2-3	NA	15	CASSLGGVSTDTQYF	TGTGCCAGCAGCTTAGGTGGGGTTAGCACAGATACGCAGTATTTT
TRBV7-9	NA	TRBJ2-6	NA	16	CASSLDPGRGANVLTF	TGTGCCAGCAGCTTAGACCCAGGGCGGGGGGCCAACGTCCTGACTTTC
TRBV27	NA	TRBJ2-5	NA	13	CASSFPGMETQYF	TGTGCCAGCAGTTTCCCAGGGATGGAGACCCAGTACTTC
TRBV7-9	TRBD1	TRBJ1-1	NA	12	CASRPGGTEAFF	TGTGCCAGCAGACCAGGGGGCACTGAAGCTTTCTTT
TRBV15	NA	TRBJ1-2	NA	13	CATGAATQYGYTF	TGTGCCACCGGGGCAGCGACCCAGTATGGCTACACCTTC
TRBV28	NA	TRBJ2-7	once	12	CARLRAPYEQYF	TGTGCCCGGCTGAGGGCCCCCTACGAGCAGTACTTC
TRBV25-1	NA	TRBJ2-5	NA	14	CASSEYSQGETQYF	TGTGCCAGCAGTGAATACTCGCAGGGAGAGACCCAGTACTTC
TRBV4-3	NA	TRBJ2-7	NA	15	CASSLGSPSTYEQYF	TGCGCCAGCAGTCTCGGGAGTCCTAGTACCTACGAGCAGTACTTC
TRBV10-3	NA	TRBJ1-3	NA	13	CAISVGGGNTIYF	TGTGCCATCAGTGTTGGGGGAGGAAACACCATATATTTT
TRBV9	NA	TRBJ2-1	NA	13	CASSVVVDNEQFF	TGTGCCAGCAGCGTAGTTGTGGACAATGAGCAGTTCTTC
TRBV13	NA	TRBJ2-2	once	12	CASRVNTGELFF	TGTGCCAGCAGGGTGAACACCGGGGAGCTGTTTTTT
TRBV7-3	NA	TRBJ2-1	NA	13	CASSPGTLNEQFF	TGTGCCAGCAGCCCCGGGACTCTCAATGAGCAGTTCTTC
TRBV11-2	NA	TRBJ2-2	NA	17	CASSLDEPRTNTGELFF	TGTGCCAGCAGCTTAGACGAGCCACGAACGAACACCGGGGAGCTGTTTTTT
TRBV19	TRBD2	TRBJ2-1	NA	15	CASSILLAELIEQFF	TGTGCCAGTAGTATACTTCTAGCGGAGCTAATCGAGCAGTTCTTC
TRBV19	TRBD1	TRBJ2-7	NA	14	CASSPGTGGYEQYF	TGTGCCAGTAGTCCCGGGACAGGGGGCTACGAGCAGTACTTC
TRBV15	NA	TRBJ2-2	NA	16	CATSSNREPNLGELFF	TGTGCCACCAGCAGCAACAGGGAGCCGAATCTGGGGGAGCTGTTTTTT
TRBV27	TRBD1	TRBJ1-6	NA	17	CASSSGTASSYNSPLHF	TGTGCCAGCAGTTCAGGGACAGCGAGCTCCTATAATTCACCCCTCCACTTT
TRBV7-1	NA	TRBJ1-4	NA	15	CASSQNRLGGEKLFF	TGTGCCAGCAGCCAGAACAGGTTGGGTGGTGAAAAACTGTTTTTT